The entry below describes one T cell receptor beta chain. It has no known antigen specificity. No per-base quality is available; no much larger clone lies one base away. The record originates from a study of cytomegalovirus exposure and HLA in healthy donors (dated by TCRdb to about 2017). In the study overall: In an earlier analysis of fewer than 750 of the donors, approximately 300 Gb of sequence data and some 100 million unique TCR beta sequences from roughly 190 million T cells were reported. To predict cytomegalovirus infection status, the study combined high-throughput TCR immunosequencing, statistical association of individual TCRs with disease status, and machine learning. Alongside the repertoire data, information on donor age, sex, ethnicity and CMV serostatus was compiled. All discovery cohort repertoires had been generated using a single sequencing platform. The number of donors typed differed by locus, with roughly 629-640 for A, B, C, DRB1 and DQB1, roughly 520 for DQA1, about 610 for DPA1, and 450 to 480 for DPB1. Both class I and class II loci were covered by HLA typing, at four-digit resolution. Across some 400 genotyped donors of the cohort, an average of about 250,000 unique TCR beta nucleotide sequences per donor were sequenced, and 15% to 20% of those sequences were non-productive. The aim of the study was to test whether cataloging public T cell receptors could identify signatures of past pathogen exposure. The T cell repertoires of 666 subjects were profiled by immunosequencing and related to cytomegalovirus serostatus. A handful of DR-DQ haplotypes were handled as single units for association and clustering because linkage in the cohort was strong. Of the roughly 410 genotyped donors, more than 75% were placed in the genetic ancestry cluster associated with self-reported Caucasian donors. Besides the first cohort of 666 subjects, a separate validation cohort made up of 120 or so different subjects was used. To study patterns of TCR occurrence, a later analysis re-analyzed previously published TCR beta repertoires from around 660 donors and added high-resolution HLA genotyping. A later genetic analysis took genome-wide SNP genotypes for about 55% of the 666 donors and used that subset as a discovery cohort. About 300 gigabases of sequencing data and 70 million to 95 million unique TCR sequences made up an early release that covered 500 to 650 HLA-typed donors. Rather than drawing on any new phenotypic data, the later analysis identified candidate immune exposures from TCR beta sequences and the way those sequences occurred across donors. To decide whether each TCR beta V gene segment behaved as functional or pseudogenic, an earlier analysis of approximately 590 of the donors relied on high-throughput TCR beta sequencing. The paper as a whole reports these results and caveats: In a later analysis, HLA-associated TCR beta chains were found to be more clonally expanded and to have lower generation probabilities than equally common non-associated chains. Because the 87-base-pair reads could not distinguish some IMGT-functional V segments, including TRBV6-2 and TRBV6-3, those segments were excluded. CMV serostatus was the only immune exposure information available for the cohort. It was suggested by the authors that the approach could potentially be generalized to other disease states and immunological phenotypes. Because HLA typing was missing for some donors at each locus, association tests included only the typed subset. In a later analysis, TCR association rates were found to vary across HLA loci, with the most associated TCRs seen for DRB1 alleles and the fewest for HLA-C alleles. The classifier was reported to diagnose cytomegalovirus status with high specificity and sensitivity in both the original cohort and the validation cohort. A further reported finding was that TCR beta sequences accurately predicted the HLA-A and HLA-B alleles for most subjects in the first cohort. A group of highly shared sequence variants was considered likely to be a technical artifact of the sequencing pipeline. Correlated functional status among segregating V segments might reflect linkage disequilibrium, but an unknown experimental factor could not be ruled out. V-gene and J-gene trimming of TCR beta chains was associated with a missense DCLRE1C variant in a later genetic analysis, and the association was replicated in an independent cohort. Because counts were too low, about 18 rarely observed V segments, including chromosome 9 orphons, were left out of the earlier analysis of approximately 580 of the donors. Compared with the approximately 710-donor mean, donors in an Asian-associated ancestry cluster had fewer N-insertions in productive TCRs, according to a later genetic analysis. Roughly uniform sequencing depth across donors was assumed in presence/absence analyses, although this assumption may not hold. According to a later analysis, most CMV-associated TCR beta chains appeared to be HLA-restricted, and the HLA associations seemed to be driven largely by CMV exposure. Three of the identified cytomegalovirus-associated TCR beta chains were confirmed in vitro to be specific for cytomegalovirus antigens. In this cohort, only TCR beta chains were sequenced, and detectable features were limited by the absence of alpha or paired-chain data. When HLA alleles, especially DR and DQ, strongly co-occurred, TCR associations were difficult to assign to individual alleles. According to a later analysis, parvovirus B19, influenza, CMV and Epstein-Barr virus appeared linked to several top co-occurrence clusters. At a false discovery rate of 0.05, a later analysis linked about 17,000 TCR beta sequences to specific HLA alleles. Broadly in line with IMGT annotations, most TCR beta V segments showed up in productive rearrangements about 87% or about 30% of the time in an earlier analysis of several hundred of the donors. A total of 150 to 200 TCR beta chains were listed by the study as associated with cytomegalovirus. While some public TCRs were present in many individuals, most TCR sequences turned up only very rarely across donors.

The germline V gene encodes CDR1 ENHRY and CDR2 SYGVKD. The CDR3 starts with the cysteine, ends with the phenylalanine, and has 16 residues. Of the read, only the CDR3 DNA is kept; its 48 bases are in frame from base 1. Germline trimming amounts to 2 bases on V and 0 bases on J, with 4 as the count of junction bases outside the gene matches. In total, 500 to 700 healthy bone marrow donors made up the cohort. At the time of sampling, all cohort members were nominally healthy, though unrecorded immune exposures were likely present. The donor tested CMV seropositive, placing the donor among the approximately 290 seropositive members of the cohort. Every donor gave a peripheral blood sample, and the peripheral blood mononuclear cells from that sample were used for TCR beta sequencing. Genomic DNA extraction from the blood cell samples was performed with the Qiagen DNeasy Blood Extraction Kit. Library creation used the immunoSEQ multiplex PCR assay. For the multiplex PCR, a mixture combining 60 forward primers for TCR Vbeta segments and 13 reverse primers for TCR Jbeta segments was used. The CDR3 region of rearranged TCR beta genes was amplified from genomic DNA by a multiplex PCR assay. Amplified TCR beta libraries were sequenced as 87-base-pair reads on the Illumina HiSeq System. Per the source publication's procedure: A later analysis counted tens of millions of unique TCR beta chains across the 670 or so repertoires, and some 11 million of these chains were shared by at least two donors. To remove PCR and sequencing errors, raw reads were error-corrected and collapsed into unique sequences using a nearest-neighbor algorithm that merged closely related sequences. Alignment of CDR3 sequences to IMGT reference sequences was used to assign V, D and J gene segments. For a sequence to be retained, a match of at least six nucleotides was required to both a V gene segment and a J gene segment. A rearrangement counted as productive if the CDR3 had no stop codons and remained in frame with V and J, and every other rearrangement counted as non-productive. CDR3 was defined according to IMGT convention as the region running from the second conserved V-encoded cysteine to the conserved J-encoded phenylalanine. In an earlier analysis of roughly 580 of the donors, sequences lacking an unambiguous match to a single V gene segment were excluded. An earlier analysis of just under 600 of the donors called V segments functional above 56.7% productive rearrangements and segregating when the between-donor standard deviation exceeded 5%. A statistical classification framework was built for diagnosing cytomegalovirus status from the catalog of TCR beta chain sequences. A later analysis assigned V and J genes by comparing TCR nucleotide sequences with IMGT/GENE-DB human TR gene sequences. Using the TCRdist pipeline, a later analysis assigned CDR3 sequences along with most-parsimonious VDJ recombination scenarios. In a later analysis, each TCR beta chain was defined by its CDR3 amino acid sequence together with its V-gene family, and reads without a unique V-gene family were excluded. To address suspected cross-contamination and a sequencing artifact, a later analysis removed approximately 590 highly shared, low-generation-probability nucleotide sequences. In a later analysis, a clonal expansion index for each public chain was calculated from normalized within-repertoire ranks of inferred template counts. Generation probabilities in a later analysis came from a VDJ recombination model fitted to out-of-frame rearrangements, and those results were checked against IGoR. A later analysis scored TCR-TCR, TCR-HLA and TCR-CMV co-occurrence with hypergeometric tests, applying a repertoire-size bias correction to TCR pairs. To estimate false discovery rates, a later analysis permuted the HLA or CMV assignments 20 times. A later analysis grouped co-occurring TCRs with DBSCAN, adding TCRdist sequence similarity when clustering within HLA-allele-positive subsets. Repertoires with fewer than 30,000 or more than 120,000 public chains were left out of co-occurrence clustering, as were several repertoires with anomalous nucleotide sharing. Held by TCRdb, this immuneACCESS table contains in-frame sequences only and omits some clones. Under half of the omission traces to an unresolved V gene where checked; the cause of the rest is unknown. The D gene and trimming were derived from the DNA, and the V and J assignments and clone size from that table. This sample gives 95,000 to 150,000 clones in total; 80% of them show up just once. 8.9% of the sample is taken by the ten largest.

This chain is built from TRBV10-3 and TRBJ2-3; TRBD2 aligns with 8 central bases. The receptor's source is a man in his thirties or forties in good health and CMV-seropositive. Sequenced material: PBMCs. CDR3 sequence: CAISEGRGASTDTQYF. The DNA sequence is given as TGTGCCATCAGTGAGGGGCGGGGGGCTAGCACAGATACGCAGTATTTT.